The 27 T cell receptor beta chains given below trace back to one sample, sequenced in a study of regulatory T cells in long-lasting Graves disease. Both iRepertoire HTBI primers and Arm-PCR of CDR3 regions were used to build the TCR beta libraries. TCRdb re-derived calls from the multiplex PCR reads in MiXCR, one entry per CDR3 protein. The sample lists about 470,000 distinct CDR3 sequences; roughly 20% were seen once. Stated time point: persistent/refractory GD, antithyroid drugs over 5 years with positive TRAb. From PBMCs, RNA was extracted and then used to make the TCR library. The sequenced sample was peripheral blood mononuclear cells (PBMCs), obtained when the disease was refractory, from a patient treated with antithyroid drugs. These receptors were collected from a female donor with Graves disease.

A few counts support this clonotype. The chain carries TRBV10-2 and TRBJ2-7, with 7 bases matching TRBD2. J lost 0 bases, V lost 7 bases, and 6 bases had no gene match. The CDR3 loop spans 14 amino acids. Per the germline V gene, CDR1 is WSHSY and CDR2 is SAAADI. The CDR3: CASTGRGSSYEQYF. The DNA for the CDR3 is TGCGCCAGCACGGGGCGGGGGAGCTCCTACGAGCAGTACTTC.

The rearrangement links TRBV7-2 to TRBJ2-1; 7 bases fit TRBD1. Trimming cost V 5 bases and J 1 base; bases outside gene matches: 5. The CDR3 is 15 residues long. From germline, CDR1 is SGHTA and CDR2 FQGNSA. CDR3 nucleotides: TGTGCCAGCAGCCGCCCGGGACAGTCCTACAATGAGCAGTTCTTC. It codes for CASSRPGQSYNEQFF.

This clonotype was seen repeatedly, ten times or more. CDR3 region: CASSPAQETQYF. CDR3 nucleotides: TGTGCCAGCTCACCGGCCCAAGAGACCCAGTACTTC. V gene TRBV18 combines with J gene TRBJ2-5; D is uncertain. With 3 bases removed from V and 1 base from J, the gap between germline ends came to 3 bases. CDR3 length: 12 residues. Germline V gene lookup returns CDR1 KGHSH and CDR2 LQKENI.

This clonotype was observed many times. The CDR3 DNA is TGCAGTGCGGCAGTGCCCTACGAGCAGTACTTC. Amino acids: CSAAVPYEQYF. This chain links TRBV20-1 with TRBJ2-7; the D is unclear. Trimming took 6 bases from V and 2 from J, leaving 8 bases between them. CDR3 length: 11 residues. Per germline, CDR1 DFQATT and CDR2 SNEGSKA (reference sequence).

This clonotype was seen many times. The chain employs TRBV28 and TRBJ2-7; D is undetermined. V shed 3 bases and J shed 6 bases, with 6 bases lying between them. Germline CDR1 reads MDHEN; CDR2 reads SYDVKM. The CDR3 is made up of 11 amino acids. CDR3 loop: CASSFTAEQYF. CDR3 sequence (DNA): TGTGCCAGCAGTTTTACTGCCGAGCAGTACTTC.

This clonotype has a count of ten or more. The chain combines TRBV3-1 with TRBJ2-7, with a weak D call TRBD2 (6 bases). V lost 5 bases and J lost 4, with 15 bases in between. The CDR3 extends over 14 amino acids. Germline CDR1 LGHDT, CDR2 YNNKEL (reference sequence). The chain's CDR3 is CASSENGGPYEQYF. In DNA form, the CDR3 reads TGTGCCAGCAGCGAAAACGGAGGGCCTTACGAGCAGTACTTC.

This sequence joins TRBV7-2 and TRBJ1-5; D is ambiguous. The germline CDR1 and CDR2 sequences are SGHTA and FQGNSA. The CDR3 extends over 13 amino acids. V was trimmed by 4 bases and J by 13 bases, leaving 17 bases between them. CDR3 in DNA: TGTGCCAGCAGCTCGACGAATTTTCGTCCTCAGCATTTT. Translating gives CASSSTNFRPQHF.

This sequence joins TRBV6-2 or TRBV6-3 and TRBJ2-7, with D possibly being TRBD1 (6 bases). Between the trimmed V and J ends, which lost 0 bases and 4 bases, there was a span of 13 bases. Germline CDR1 is MNHEY and CDR2 is SVGEGT. The CDR3 contains 15 residues. CDR3 sequence: CASSYSFGRGYEQYF. The CDR3 bases are TGTGCCAGCAGTTACTCATTTGGCAGGGGTTACGAGCAGTACTTC.

This clonotype came up once. This may come from a read error, since a much larger clone is one base off. The chain joins TRBV6-5 to TRBJ2-7, with 7 nucleotides matching TRBD2. Germline V lookup: CDR1 MNHEY, CDR2 SVGAGI. There are 14 residues in the CDR3. The DNA of the CDR3 is TGTGCCAGCAGTTACTTCGGACTAGTCTACGGGCAGTACTTC. The encoded protein is CASSYFGLVYGQYF.

In its sample, this clonotype was seen a few times. The chain is built from TRBV4-3 and TRBJ2-7; D is uncertain. This CDR3 has 13 residues. Per germline, CDR1 LGHNA and CDR2 YSLEER. V was cut by 0 bases and J by 2 bases, with 5 bases left in between. CDR3 in DNA: TGCGCCAGCAGCCAAGATCACCCCTACGAGCAGTACTTC. Its translation: CASSQDHPYEQYF.

Concerning this clonotype: Germline and junction disagree at one end, which may indicate a read error. This chain uses TRBV2 with TRBJ2-1; D is unresolved. CDR1 is SNHLY, CDR2 FYNNEI, per germline. CDR3 size: 14 residues. In DNA, the CDR3 is TGTACCAGCACGGGTGCCCCGACCTACAATGAGCAGTTCTTC. Its translation is CTSTGAPTYNEQFF.

The rearrangement joins TRBV9 to TRBJ2-2; 14 bases are shared with TRBD2. The V and J ends lost 4 bases and 3 bases, in that order; junction bases with no gene match: 5. Germline lookup yields CDR1 SGDLS and CDR2 YYNGEE. The CDR3 sequence is 17 residues long. DNA for the CDR3: TGTGCCAGCAGCTGGGGACTAGCGGGAGAGGACACCGGGGAGCTGTTTTTT. Translation gives CASSWGLAGEDTGELFF.

This clonotype showed up many times. Here the CDR3 reads CASSTPRGIYGYTF. The CDR3 bases are TGTGCCAGCAGTACCCCCCGGGGGATCTATGGCTACACCTTC. The chain uses TRBV12-3 or TRBV12-4 and TRBJ1-2; possible D gene TRBD1, 5 bases. The V gene lost 5 bases and the J gene lost 4 bases, with 14 bases spanning the gap. CDR3 length: 14 residues.

As regards this clonotype: A clone one base away is much larger, so this may be a read error. This chain links TRBV28 with TRBJ1-5; unclear D gene. Germline CDR1 MDHEN, CDR2 SYDVKM. The CDR3 has 15 residues. V dropped 3 bases and J dropped 4 bases, with 13 bases sitting between them. This CDR3 reads CASSFSRSPNQPQHF. CDR3 nucleotide sequence: TGTGCCAGCAGTTTTTCCAGGAGCCCGAATCAGCCCCAGCATTTT.

This sequence joins TRBV27 and TRBJ2-5, with 11 nucleotides matching TRBD2. Germline V gene sequence: CDR1 MNHEY, CDR2 SMNVEV (reference sequence). CDR3 size: 17 residues. The V and J ends lost 0 bases and 2 bases, in that order; junction bases with no gene match: 5. CDR3 protein: CASSLSGLAGYQETQYF. The CDR3, as DNA: TGTGCCAGCAGTTTATCAGGACTAGCGGGCTATCAAGAGACCCAGTACTTC.

At least ten counts were recorded for this clonotype. V and J are TRBV3-1 and TRBJ1-6; a possible D gene is TRBD1 (5 bases). Germline-derived CDR1 and CDR2 are LGHDT and YNNKEL (reference sequence). The CDR3 totals 17 residues. The V and J ends lost 1 base and 12 bases respectively, with 22 bases between them. DNA for the CDR3: TGTGCCAGCAGCCAAGGCGCCGGGGCTACGTCCCTCGGACCCCTCCACTTT. Amino acid sequence: CASSQGAGATSLGPLHF.

This clonotype was recorded a few times. The genes are TRBV6-5 and TRBJ1-1, with D maybe TRBD1 (6 bases). The CDR3 sequence is 19 residues long. The V gene's germline CDR1 is MNHEY and CDR2 SVGAGI. V lost 4 bases and J 2 bases, leaving 26 bases between the germline ends. CDR3 coding DNA: TGTGCCAGCAGTTCGAGCCCACAGGGTCGAGGACCGAAAAACACTGAAGCTTTCTTT. Its translation: CASSSSPQGRGPKNTEAFF.

The rearrangement uses TRBV7-9 and TRBJ1-2; 7 bases are shared with TRBD1. J lost 3 bases, V lost 4 bases, and 8 bases had no gene match. The CDR3 length is 15 residues. CDR1 and CDR2 (germline): SEHNR, FQNEAQ (reference sequence). CDR3: CASSSTNRGDYGYTF. CDR3 DNA: TGTGCCAGCAGCTCAACTAACAGGGGTGACTATGGCTACACCTTC.

This clonotype was detected ten times or more. The rearrangement links TRBV30 to TRBJ1-1, with D unclear. Germline CDR1 GTSNPN, CDR2 SVGIG (reference sequence). Trimming removed 3 bases from V and 2 bases from J, with 7 bases in between. The CDR3 is 12 residues long. The CDR3 is CAWRWGNTEAFF. In nucleotides, the CDR3 is TGTGCCTGGAGGTGGGGAAACACTGAAGCTTTCTTT.

Of note for this clonotype: A much larger clone lies one base from this, so it may be a read error. The chain combines TRBV4-3 with TRBJ1-5; D remains ambiguous. CDR3 size: 13 residues. In germline, CDR1 is LGHNA, CDR2 YSLEER. CDR3 protein: CAGSQVANQPQHF. Here the CDR3 DNA reads TGCGCCGGCAGCCAAGTGGCGAATCAGCCCCAGCATTTT.

Ten or more counts support this clonotype. The rearrangement joins TRBV28 to TRBJ2-7, with D perhaps matching TRBD2 (5 bases). The CDR3 length is 13 residues. CDR1 and CDR2 from the germline V gene are MDHEN and SYDVKM. V dropped 3 bases and J dropped 0 bases, with 6 bases sitting between them. For the CDR3, the DNA is TGTGCCAGCAGTTTTAGCGACTCCTACGAGCAGTACTTC. It specifies CASSFSDSYEQYF.

Points on this clonotype: A far larger clone lies a single base away; this is likely a read error. The chain has TRBV6-5 and TRBJ1-2, with D hard to call. Germline lookup yields CDR1 MNHEY and CDR2 SVGAGI. V lost 4 bases and J lost 4, with 10 bases in between. This CDR3 is built from 13 residues. The DNA for the CDR3 is TGTGCCAGCAGTTGCGCGTTGACCTATGGCTACACCTTC. It is translated as CASSCALTYGYTF.

This clonotype came up many times. V usage is TRBV12-3 or TRBV12-4 and J usage is TRBJ1-6, with D possibly being TRBD1 (6 bases). The germline V and J ends were trimmed by 6 bases and 7 bases, with 13 bases remaining between them. The CDR3 covers 14 residues. The CDR3 reads CASSRDNQNSPLHF. CDR3 in DNA: TGTGCCAGCAGCCGGGACAACCAAAATTCACCCCTCCACTTT.

The chain employs TRBV7-9 and TRBJ2-7; D possibly corresponds to TRBD1 (6 bases). Germline V lookup: CDR1 SEHNR, CDR2 FQNEAQ (reference sequence). V dropped 5 bases and J dropped 1 base, with 12 bases sitting between them. The CDR3 totals 14 residues. CDR3 DNA: TGTGCCAGCAGCGGGGGCGGACAGTCCTACGAGCAGTACTTC. Protein sequence: CASSGGGQSYEQYF.

In this sample, this clonotype turned up many times. This chain joins TRBV12-3 or TRBV12-4 and TRBJ1-2; D is uncertain. V gave up 3 bases and J gave up 8 bases, with 13 bases separating them. This CDR3 is 13 amino acids long. The CDR3 sequence: CASSFSGIRGYTF. CDR3 sequence (DNA): TGTGCCAGCAGTTTTTCGGGGATACGGGGCTACACCTTC.

This clonotype occurred many times. The chain employs TRBV6-2 or TRBV6-3 and TRBJ2-7; D may be TRBD1 (6 bases). Germline V gene lookup returns CDR1 MNHEY and CDR2 SVGEGT. V lost 4 bases, J lost 2 bases, and 18 bases lay in between. The length of the CDR3 is 16 residues. CDR3: CASSSHEGDGPYEQYF. In DNA, the CDR3 is TGTGCCAGCAGTTCCCACGAGGGGGACGGCCCCTACGAGCAGTACTTC.

The rearrangement joins TRBV4-1 to TRBJ1-1, with 7 bases aligning to TRBD1. CDR3 length equals 15 residues. Trimming removed 1 base from V and 5 bases from J; junction bases left unmatched: 7. Per the germline V gene, CDR1 is MGHRA and CDR2 is YSYEKL. Here the CDR3 DNA reads TGCGCCAGCAGCCAAGCCCCCAGGGGGGAAACTGAAGCTTTCTTT. Its protein is CASSQAPRGETEAFF.